This T cell receptor (beta chain) came from a study of T cells expressing NK-cell markers. At the level of the study: With respect to HCMV, seven of the eight sequenced donors were seropositive, and one was seronegative.

Overall study findings and caveats: These clonotypes also led the CD3+CD56-NKG2C+ fraction in a handful of donors.

The TCR beta cDNA came from 5'RACE template switching with UMIs. TCRdb derives one entry per CDR3 protein from the 5' RACE reads, leaving out DNA. Its table lists 150,000 to 200,000 distinct CDR3 sequences. CDR3 length: 15 residues. To note about this clonotype: The target antigen is unknown.

Sequenced input: blood T cells: a sorted CD56 or NKG2C T cell subset, CD4+ or CD8+ T cells, or bulk PBMC T cells (not recorded which). This TCR came from a woman between 18 and 69 years old in good health. The chain carries TRBV12-3 or TRBV12-4 and TRBJ1-2; TCRdb designates TRBD1, a call that cannot be tested without DNA. This CDR3 reads CASSSFGVGGRGYTF.